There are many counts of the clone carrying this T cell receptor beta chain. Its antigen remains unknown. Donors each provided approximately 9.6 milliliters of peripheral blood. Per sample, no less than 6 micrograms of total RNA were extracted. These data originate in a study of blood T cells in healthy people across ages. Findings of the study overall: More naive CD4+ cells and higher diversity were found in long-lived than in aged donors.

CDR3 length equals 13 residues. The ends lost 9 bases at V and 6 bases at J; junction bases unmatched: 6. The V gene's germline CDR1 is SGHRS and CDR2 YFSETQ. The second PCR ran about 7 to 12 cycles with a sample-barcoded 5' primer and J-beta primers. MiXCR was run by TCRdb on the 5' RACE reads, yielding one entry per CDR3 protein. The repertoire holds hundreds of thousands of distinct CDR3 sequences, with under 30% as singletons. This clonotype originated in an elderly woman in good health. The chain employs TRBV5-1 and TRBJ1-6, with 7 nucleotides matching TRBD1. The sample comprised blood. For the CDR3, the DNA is TGCGCCACTCCGACAGGGACTAATTCACCCCTCCACTTT. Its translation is CATPTGTNSPLHF.